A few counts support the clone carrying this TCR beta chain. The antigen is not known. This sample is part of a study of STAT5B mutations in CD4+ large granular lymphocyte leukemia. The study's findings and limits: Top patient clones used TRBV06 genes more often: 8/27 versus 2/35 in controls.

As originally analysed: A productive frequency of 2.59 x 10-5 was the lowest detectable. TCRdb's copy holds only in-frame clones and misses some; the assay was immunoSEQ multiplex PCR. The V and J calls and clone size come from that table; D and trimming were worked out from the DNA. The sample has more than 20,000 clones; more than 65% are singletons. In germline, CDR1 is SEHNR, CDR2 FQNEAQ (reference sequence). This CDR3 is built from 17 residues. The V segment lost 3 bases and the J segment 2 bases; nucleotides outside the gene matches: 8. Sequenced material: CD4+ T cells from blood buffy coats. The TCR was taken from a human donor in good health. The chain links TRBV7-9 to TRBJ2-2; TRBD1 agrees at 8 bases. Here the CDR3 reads CASSFPRRGLNTGELFF. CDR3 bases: TGTGCCAGCAGCTTCCCGCGCAGGGGGCTCAACACCGGGGAGCTGTTTTTT.